This T cell receptor (beta chain) comes out of a study of CD4 T cells in relation to SARS-CoV-2 and coronaviruses. The count of this clone is one. The antigen remains unidentified. Produced via immunoSEQ multiplex PCR; TCRdb's table is partial and in-frame only. Of about 20,000 clones in the sample, about 76% were seen once. Before the COVID-19 pandemic, during about 2011-2019, CD4+ T cells were taken from unexposed donors. CD4+ T cells were isolated from the cells after more than nine days of culture. Some 1.9 million PBMCs per well were cultured with roughly 10 IU/ml IL-2. Germline loops: CDR1 MDHEN, CDR2 SYDVKM. V was cut by 2 bases and J by 6 bases, with 9 bases left in between. The CDR3 consists of 13 residues.

Sequenced: CD4+ T cells from PBMCs, cultured in vitro. The clonotype comes from a human donor in good health. The V call is TRBV28, the J call TRBJ2-3; D is ambiguous. This CDR3 is CASSLGLLDTQYF. The CDR3 bases are TGTGCCAGCAGTTTAGGCCTTTTGGATACGCAGTATTTT.